The text below deals with one T cell receptor beta chain. Per germline, CDR1 LNHDA and CDR2 SQIVND (reference sequence). The length of the CDR3 is 17 residues. Germline trimming cut 5 bases from V and 0 bases from J; bases unmatched to any gene: 4. The sample comes from a study of blood T cell repertoires in COVID-19. Measured with immunoSEQ multiplex PCR; TCRdb has only the in-frame clones, and not every one. The profile shows 100,000 to 150,000 clones, around nine tenths of them singletons. This rearrangement joins TRBV19 to TRBJ2-1; TRBD2 matches at 13 bases. This receptor was taken from a human donor in a cohort sampled during active COVID-19. Sequencing was carried out using peripheral blood. The CDR3 DNA reads TGTGCCAGTAGTTCGGGACTAGCGGGGAGCTCCTACAATGAGCAGTTCTTC. This codes for CASSSGLAGSSYNEQFF.